The entry below describes one T cell receptor beta chain. The table came from immunoSEQ multiplex PCR; TCRdb's copy has only in-frame clones and leaves some out. The table lists just over 300,000 clones, 89% of them singletons. These data belong to a study of blood T cell repertoires in COVID-19. Study-level information: Acute-phase and convalescent COVID-19 samples originated in the United States, Italy and Spain.

This CDR3 region has 14 residues. The germline V gene encodes CDR1 SEHNR and CDR2 FQNEAQ (reference sequence). The V and J ends lost 0 bases and 5 bases, in that order; junction bases with no gene match: 0. V usage is TRBV7-9 and J usage is TRBJ1-4; 7 bases map to TRBD1. This receptor was identified in a woman aged 25 to 45 with COVID-19, enrolled during active disease. The material sequenced was peripheral blood. CDR3 amino acids: CASSLAGGNEKLFF. The CDR3 DNA reads TGTGCCAGCAGCTTAGCAGGGGGCAATGAAAAACTGTTTTTT.